The text below deals with one T cell receptor beta chain. Its antigen specificity is not known. Base qualities are not provided; no much larger clone lies one nucleotide away. The CDR3 regions of human TCRbeta chains were analyzed by immunosequencing. From the authors' description of their analysis: TCRs in the repertoires were compared against a reference library of SARS-CoV-2-specific TCRs that had been generated with the MIRA antigen-specificity platform. Breadth was defined as the fraction of unique TCRs that were SARS-CoV-2-associated. Depth was defined as the fraction of total T cells that were SARS-CoV-2-associated. Each spike-specific TCR was assigned to its reactive spike region and to a CD4 or CD8 class using the MIRA data. Log10-transformed breadth and depth values were compared by one-way ANOVA with Sidak's multiple comparisons tests. Held by TCRdb, this immuneACCESS table contains in-frame sequences only and omits some clones. Under half of the omission traces to an unresolved V gene where checked; the cause of the rest is unknown. The V and J calls and clone size come from that table; D and trimming were worked out from the DNA. The sample table shows 120,000 to 150,000 clones, and more than 85% are seen once. The ten largest clones capture 1.5% to 2% of the sample.

Taken with the paper, the label for time point translates to: baseline before first vaccination. Vaccinee samples came from UK trials COV001 and COV002, including a single-blind randomized controlled phase 2/3 trial of AZD1222 (ChAdOx1 nCoV-19) in healthy adults. Trial participant PBMC samples were collected at day 0 and day 28 after the second dose for TCRbeta chain sequencing. The sample originates from a study of T cell responses to AZD1222 COVID-19 vaccine (dated by TCRdb to the early 2020s). In terms of the full investigation: Because spike-specific TCR depth and breadth did not differ between the two schedules, AZD1222 recipients who got a second dose at roughly 4 weeks were pooled with those who got a second dose at roughly 12 weeks. TCR sequencing was performed for about 250 trial participants, of whom about 200 were given two doses of AZD1222 and approximately 25 were given two doses of MenACWY control vaccine. Trial participants were enrolled into age subgroups of 18-55, 56-69 and 70-plus years, which contained around 150, 28 and 57 TCR-sequenced participants, respectively. What the work shows at the level of the full study, not this receptor alone: Participants were mostly white British, with more females than males. The authors suggested clonal diversity may have been underestimated. CD4 TCRs associated with the vaccine covered the entire spike protein, and the dominant responses were in regions 160-218 and 743-854. No day 14 peak-response samples were available, so repertoires were characterized only after the peak T cell response. Conclusions about previously exposed vaccinees are limited because only five or six AZD1222 recipients were SARS-CoV-2 seropositive at baseline. Nearly half of unique spike-specific TCRs reportedly recognized epitopes outside regions mutated in the B.1.351 and B.1.1.7 variants. After two AZD1222 doses, both the breadth and the depth of spike-specific TCRs were significantly higher than at day 0 and than in MenACWY recipients. In the small 56-69-year group, the increase in depth fell short of significance, most likely because of low power.

CDR3 length: 14 amino acids, cysteine to phenylalanine. Kept here is only the CDR3 DNA, which spans 42 bases and is read in frame from base 1. CDR1 and CDR2 were assigned from the germline V gene as MRHNA and SNTAGT. Trimmed from V: 8 bases; trimmed from J: 0 bases; junction bases lacking a gene match: 6. This sequence uses TRBV6-4 and TRBJ1-1; 7 bases in the junction line up with TRBD1. The sequence was obtained from an adult in good health. The source was peripheral blood, collected on day 0 of AZD1222 vaccination. The CDR3 here reads CASCRGEMNTEAFF. The base sequence is TGTGCCAGCTGCAGGGGGGAGATGAACACTGAAGCTTTCTTT.